Listed here are 20 T cell receptor beta chains from one sample, sequenced in a study of blood T cell repertoires in COVID-19. Some clones are missing from TCRdb's copy, which holds only in-frame ones; the method was immunoSEQ multiplex PCR. The table records 150,000 to 200,000 clones, approximately 88% of them present only once. Material for sequencing was peripheral blood. These receptors were taken from a woman aged 25 to 39 with acute or convalescent COVID-19.

The J gene is TRBJ1-5, the V gene TRBV7-2; D not resolved. This CDR3 is 13 amino acids long. V was clipped by 4 bases and J by 6 bases, with 10 bases between them. Germline loops: CDR1 SGHTA, CDR2 FQGNSA. CDR3 residues: CASSSQIGQPQHF. In DNA, the CDR3 is TGTGCCAGCAGCTCCCAAATCGGTCAGCCCCAGCATTTT.

CDR3 sequence reads: CASSFQTATGGTDTQYF. CDR3 nucleotide sequence: TGTGCCAGCAGTTTTCAAACCGCGACAGGGGGAACAGATACGCAGTATTTT. The V gene is TRBV28, the J gene TRBJ2-3; 9 nucleotides line up with TRBD1. V trimming: 3 bases; J trimming: 3 bases; junction bases outside the gene matches: 10. The CDR3 runs to 17 residues. Looked up from germline, CDR1 is MDHEN and CDR2 is SYDVKM.

The chain joins TRBV18 to TRBJ2-2, with 7 positions matching TRBD1. The CDR3 contains 18 residues. Unmatched junction bases numbered 14, after V lost 3 bases and J lost 4 bases. Germline lookup yields CDR1 KGHSH and CDR2 LQKENI. The CDR3 region has the DNA TGTGCCAGCTCACCGCCGGACAGGCGATTCGCGGGCACCGGGGAGCTGTTTTTT. This translates into CASSPPDRRFAGTGELFF. The whole variable domain, filled in from reference TRBV18 and TRBJ2-2, reads NAGVMQNPRHLVRRRGQEARLRCSPMKGHSHVYWYRQLPEEGLKFMVYLQKENIIDESGMPKERFSAEFPKEGPSILRIQQVVRGDSAAYFCASSPPDRRFAGTGELFFGEGSRLTVL.

The chain employs TRBV7-2 and TRBJ2-3, with 10 bases fitting TRBD2. The germline V gene encodes CDR1 SGHTA and CDR2 FQGNSA. With 3 bases clipped from V and 6 bases from J, the junction kept 9 bases outside the gene matches. CDR3 length equals 16 residues. DNA of the CDR3: TGTGCCAGCAGCTTGGACAGCGGGAGGGGGGTGGATACGCAGTATTTT. It encodes CASSLDSGRGVDTQYF.

The chain links TRBV7-8 to TRBJ2-1; 10 bases align to TRBD2. Germline lookup yields CDR1 SGHVS and CDR2 FQNEAQ. V shed 5 bases and J 0 bases; nucleotides not matched to a gene: 7. The length of the CDR3 is 17 residues. The CDR3 spells CASSAGLAASSYNEQFF. In DNA form, the CDR3 reads TGTGCCAGCAGCGCAGGACTAGCGGCGAGCTCCTACAATGAGCAGTTCTTC.

The rearrangement links TRBV28 to TRBJ1-2; 10 bases agree with TRBD1. The CDR3 loop spans 13 amino acids. V was clipped by 6 bases and J by 8 bases; unmatched bases: 6. CDR1 is MDHEN and CDR2 is SYDVKM in the germline V gene. In DNA, the CDR3 is TGTGCCAGCAGACCCGACAGGGGGCAAGGCTACACCTTC. It codes for CASRPDRGQGYTF.

In its sample, this clone was seen once. The rearrangement uses TRBV4-2 and TRBJ1-6; D unresolved. The CDR3 spans 15 residues. CDR1 LGHNA and CDR2 YNFKEQ come from the germline V gene. V was cut by 5 bases and J by 6 bases, with 14 bases left in between. The CDR3 sequence is CASSFVGETNSPLHF. CDR3 nucleotides: TGTGCCAGCAGCTTCGTCGGGGAAACTAATTCACCCCTCCACTTT.

The chain couples TRBV19 to TRBJ1-5, with 7 bases that match TRBD1. The CDR3 has 15 amino acids. CDR1 is LNHDA, CDR2 SQIVND, per germline (reference sequence). V shed 7 bases and J 0 bases; nucleotides not matched to a gene: 6. The CDR3 sequence is CASIWDSYSNQPQHF. In DNA form, the CDR3 reads TGTGCCAGTATATGGGACAGTTATAGCAATCAGCCCCAGCATTTT.

The chain combines TRBV7-9 with TRBJ2-7, with 8 bases that match TRBD2. Trimming removed 7 bases from V and 2 bases from J; junction bases left unmatched: 4. Germline lookup yields CDR1 SEHNR and CDR2 FQNEAQ (reference sequence). The CDR3 runs 13 residues. In nucleotides, the CDR3 is TGTGCCAGCACAGGCGGGGGGACCTACGAGCAGTACTTC. Its protein product is CASTGGGTYEQYF.

The V and J genes are TRBV20-1 and TRBJ2-7; D is undetermined. The CDR3 is 10 amino acids. From germline, CDR1 is DFQATT and CDR2 SNEGSKA (reference sequence). V lost 5 bases, J lost 3 bases, and 5 bases lay in between. CDR3 coding DNA: TGCAGTGCTCGTCGCTACGAGCAGTACTTC. Translated, it gives CSARRYEQYF.

The chain couples TRBV20-1 to TRBJ1-1, with D perhaps matching TRBD1 (6 bases). Per germline, CDR1 DFQATT and CDR2 SNEGSKA (reference sequence). The CDR3 covers 11 residues. The V end was cut by 6 bases, the J end by 5 bases, with 10 bases between. CDR3 loop: CSAPTGTEAFF. The CDR3 DNA follows: TGCAGTGCCCCGACAGGTACTGAAGCTTTCTTT.

This chain links TRBV20-1 with TRBJ1-2; TRBD1 matches 8 bases. The CDR3 sequence is 14 residues long. J lost 4 bases, V lost 3 bases, and 7 bases had no gene match. Germline CDR1 is DFQATT and CDR2 is SNEGSKA (reference sequence). The CDR3 bases are TGCAGTGCTAGTGCAACAGGGGGGTCCTATGGCTACACCTTC. It is translated as CSASATGGSYGYTF.

This rearrangement joins TRBV19 to TRBJ1-1; D is unclear. CDR1 and CDR2 from the germline V gene are LNHDA and SQIVND (reference sequence). CDR3 length: 14 residues. The germline V and J ends were trimmed by 0 bases and 1 base, with 6 bases remaining between them. The CDR3 protein is CASSIDLRNTEAFF. In DNA form, the CDR3 reads TGTGCCAGTAGTATAGATCTGCGGAACACTGAAGCTTTCTTT. The full variable domain, in which reference TRBV19 and TRBJ1-1 provide the parts outside the CDR3, is DGGITQSPKYLFRKEGQNVTLSCEQNLNHDAMYWYRQDPGQGLRLIYYSQIVNDFQKGDIAEGYSVSREKKESFPLTVTSAQKNPTAFYLCASSIDLRNTEAFFGQGTRLTVV.

The J gene is TRBJ2-2, the V gene TRBV30; D is ambiguous. Germline V gives CDR1 GTSNPN, CDR2 SVGIG (reference sequence). Trimming took off 0 bases at V and 5 bases at J, with 7 bases between the two ends. The CDR3 loop spans 13 amino acids. In DNA, the CDR3 is TGTGCCTGGAGTGTGTTGAGGACCGGGGAGCTGTTTTTT. This codes for CAWSVLRTGELFF. The full variable domain, completed using reference TRBV30 and TRBJ2-2, is SQTIHQWPATLVQPVGSPLSLECTVEGTSNPNLYWYRQAAGRGLQLLFYSVGIGQISSEVPQNLSASRPQDRQFILSSKKLLLSDSGFYLCAWSVLRTGELFFGEGSRLTVL.

This rearrangement joins TRBV9 to TRBJ1-3; no firm D call. CDR3 length: 15 residues. V lost 0 bases to trimming and J lost 2 bases, with 9 bases between them. CDR1 and CDR2 from the germline V gene are SGDLS and YYNGEE. The CDR3 loop reads CASSVVGVPGNTIYF. The CDR3 coding sequence is TGTGCCAGCAGCGTAGTCGGAGTTCCTGGAAACACCATATATTTT.

The V call is TRBV5-1, the J call TRBJ1-1; D might be TRBD1 (5 bases). CDR1 SGHRS and CDR2 YFSETQ come from the germline V gene. V was pared by 5 bases and J by 1 base, with 9 bases between. The CDR3 totals 13 residues. The CDR3 DNA follows: TGCGCCAGCAGAAACGGACAGAACACTGAAGCTTTCTTT. Protein: CASRNGQNTEAFF.

The rearrangement joins TRBV5-1 to TRBJ1-3, with TRBD1 as a possible D gene (5 bases). The V gene's germline CDR1 is SGHRS and CDR2 YFSETQ. Trimming took 0 bases from V and 3 from J, leaving 10 bases between them. The CDR3 runs 15 residues. This chain's CDR3 is CASSLAPGNGNTIYF. DNA of the CDR3: TGCGCCAGCAGCTTGGCCCCAGGGAATGGAAACACCATATATTTT.

This chain links TRBV11-1 with TRBJ1-1, with D possibly being TRBD1 (6 bases). Germline V gene lookup returns CDR1 SGHAT and CDR2 FQDESV (reference sequence). V was pared by 5 bases and J by 7 bases, with 14 bases between. The CDR3 consists of 13 residues. The CDR3 coding sequence is TGTGCCAGCAGCATATACAGGGAAAATGAAGCTTTCTTT. This gives the protein CASSIYRENEAFF.

The chain links TRBV27 to TRBJ2-7, with a weak D call TRBD1 (6 bases). CDR3 length: 13 amino acids. Trimming removed 2 bases at V and 3 bases at J, with 8 bases between. Germline values: CDR1 MNHEY, CDR2 SMNVEV (reference sequence). This CDR3 is CASSLRGNYEQYF. The CDR3 bases are TGTGCCAGCAGTTTAAGGGGGAACTACGAGCAGTACTTC.

J is TRBJ1-1 and V is TRBV5-1; the D is unclear. The CDR3 spans 15 residues. The V end was cut by 0 bases, the J end by 5 bases, with 14 bases between. Germline-derived CDR1 and CDR2 are SGHRS and YFSETQ. The CDR3 DNA reads TGCGCCAGCAGCTTGGGGCCCGTTTCGGGTACTGAAGCTTTCTTT. Protein sequence: CASSLGPVSGTEAFF.